This T cell receptor beta chain was captured in a study of T-cell memory formation after mild COVID-19. Study-level information: TCR clustering was largely donor specific. Study-level findings and limits: CD4+ contracting clones were found mainly in CM and EM, and CD8+ ones in EMRA. There was a balanced CD4/CD8 profile in clones contracting day 15 to 85, and later expanders leaned CD4+.

About this clonotype itself: Antigen specificity is unknown.

With constant-segment primers, 5'RACE yielded cDNA libraries of TCR alpha and TCR beta that carried sample barcodes and UMIs. Each CDR3 protein is one row after TCRdb ran MiXCR on the 5' RACE reads. The data contain around 420,000 distinct CDR3 sequences, 24% of them singletons. The CDR3 loop spans 17 amino acids. Germline V gene lookup returns CDR1 SGHDT and CDR2 YYEEEE. V was pared by 2 bases and J by 9 bases, with 12 bases of the junction left unmatched. The chain has TRBV5-6 and TRBJ2-1, with 12 bases aligning to TRBD2. The TCR comes from an adult woman who had mild COVID-19 (a few samples of this study predate the infection). Cell type and time point are not known. Sequencing was carried out using PBMCs or a T cell subset sorted from them (not recorded which). CDR3 sequence: CASSFASTSGRKGEQFF. The CDR3 bases are TGTGCCAGCAGCTTCGCCTCAACTAGCGGGAGGAAGGGTGAGCAGTTCTTC.